This entry is about one T cell receptor beta chain. The specificity of this receptor is unknown. The input lacks base qualities; no much larger clone sits a single base away. The method behind the library was 5' RACE. Sequencing used an Illumina HiSeq 2500. A second PCR of roughly 6 to 11 cycles was run with a J-beta primer mix and a sample-barcoded 5' primer. A template-switch 5' adaptor carrying 12 random nucleotides introduced a unique molecular identifier onto each TCR beta cDNA molecule. Each sample yielded at least 2.5 million CDR3-containing paired-end reads. First-strand cDNA was synthesized from all RNA with the Mint cDNA synthesis kit, primed by a TRBC-specific oligonucleotide. After uracil-DNA glycosylase treatment, a first 18-cycle PCR used universal primers M1SS and BC2_uni_R on all cDNA. Processing in the source paper ran as follows. For normalization, 1 million high-quality reads, each with a distinct molecular identifier, were randomly selected from each sample. Instead of being binned into consensus sequences, reads with shared molecular identifiers were discarded. MiTCR, run with a Q25 quality threshold and the strictest error-elimination algorithm, handled CDR3 identification, clonotype clustering and error correction. Lower-bound total TCR beta diversity was estimated with a nonparametric unseen species model using Euler transformation. The public sequencing data were trimmed at Q25 with fastp and processed into clonotypes with MiXCR by TCRdb, which kept only in-frame beta chains. All rows with the same CDR3 protein become a single entry with the most common DNA and genes. The V and J calls reflect TCRdb's pipeline rather than the authors' work. The sample table holds hundreds of thousands of distinct CDR3 sequences, of which more than 45% were seen once. The biggest ten clones account for under 30% of the sample.

The sample is drawn from a study of blood T cells in healthy people across ages (dated by TCRdb to between 2014 and 2017). In terms of the full investigation: In model experiments, template switching captured roughly one uniquely barcoded TCR beta cDNA molecule for every two T cells. To avoid experimental bias, donors of different ages were spread randomly across the sequencing lanes. Using deep sequencing normalized with unique cDNA molecular identifiers, the study measured how TCR beta repertoire diversity changes with age. Two additional independent replicas of 1 million unique cDNA reads from the same blood draw were analyzed for two donors (one aged 18 to 30 and one aged 80 or older). The donors were split into four age groups: young (average around 17 years), middle-aged (over 35), aged (approximately 59) and long-lived (about 74).

Donors were a few dozen systemically healthy Caucasian individuals from Russia aged roughly 6 to 100 years. Each donor gave ten milliliters of peripheral blood, collected into EDTA-treated Vacutainer tubes. PBMCs were isolated by Ficoll-Paque density-gradient centrifugation, with at least 7 million obtained per sample. Total RNA was extracted from PBMCs with Trizol reagent, with at least 5.5 micrograms obtained per sample. The percentages of naive CD45RAhigh/CD27high T cells were determined by flow cytometry on a PBMC aliquot from every donor. Broader findings and caveats from the paper: Observed TCR beta diversity per million T cells fell roughly linearly with age, and a significant reduction was already apparent by age roughly 41. There was a strong correlation between observed TCR beta diversity and the percentage of naive T cells measured by flow cytometry. The CMV infection status of donors was not known, potentially confounding age-related changes in expanded clonotypes. Estimates of total diversity based on one million sequenced T cells were considered lower bounds and underestimates. Because profiling used bulk unsorted PBMCs, naive and antigen-experienced compartments could not be compared conclusively. The long-lived group showed more naive CD4+ T cells, fewer expanded clones and increased TCR diversity than the aged group, suggesting age selection.

CDR1 and CDR2 were assigned from the germline V gene as SQVTM and ANQGSEA. The CDR3 measures 13 amino acids from cysteine to phenylalanine. The sequence is cut down to CDR3 DNA, 39 bases in frame from base 1. V is cut by 3 bases and J by 1 base, and the space between the germline ends is 8 bases. What was sequenced was blood. The clonotype comes from a man older than 75 in good health. The V and J segments used are TRBV29-1 and TRBJ2-3, with TRBD2 perhaps the D gene, on 5 matching bases. CDR3 reads: CSVDVGGTDTQYF. The base sequence is TGCAGCGTTGACGTCGGGGGCACAGATACGCAGTATTTT.